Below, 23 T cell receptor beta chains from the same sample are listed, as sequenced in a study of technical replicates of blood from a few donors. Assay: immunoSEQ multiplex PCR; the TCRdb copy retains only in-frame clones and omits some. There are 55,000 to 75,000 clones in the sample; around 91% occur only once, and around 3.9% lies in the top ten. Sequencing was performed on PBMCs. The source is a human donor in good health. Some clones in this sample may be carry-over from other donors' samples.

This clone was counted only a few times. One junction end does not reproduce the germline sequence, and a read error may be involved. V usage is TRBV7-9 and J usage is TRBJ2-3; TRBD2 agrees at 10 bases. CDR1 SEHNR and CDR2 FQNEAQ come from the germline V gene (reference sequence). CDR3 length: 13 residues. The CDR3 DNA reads TGTGCCAGCAGCATAGCGGGGGGAGATACGCAGTATTTT. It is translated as CASSIAGGDTQYF.

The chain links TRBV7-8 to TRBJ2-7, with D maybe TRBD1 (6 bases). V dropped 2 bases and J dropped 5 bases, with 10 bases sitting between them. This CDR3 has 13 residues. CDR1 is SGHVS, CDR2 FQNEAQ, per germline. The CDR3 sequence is CASSLNRVHEQYF. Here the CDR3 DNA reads TGTGCCAGCAGCTTAAACAGGGTCCACGAGCAGTACTTC. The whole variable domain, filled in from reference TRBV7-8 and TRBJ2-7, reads GAGVSQSPRYKVAKRGQDVALRCDPISGHVSLFWYQQALGQGPEFLTYFQNEAQLDKSGLPSDRFFAERPEGSVSTLKIQRTQQEDSAVYLCASSLNRVHEQYFGPGTRLTVT.

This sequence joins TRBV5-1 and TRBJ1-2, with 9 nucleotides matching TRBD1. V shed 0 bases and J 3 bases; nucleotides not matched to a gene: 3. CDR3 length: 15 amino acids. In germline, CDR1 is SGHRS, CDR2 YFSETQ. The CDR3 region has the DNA TGCGCCAGCAGCTTGGAGGGGACAGGGTACTATGGCTACACCTTC. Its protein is CASSLEGTGYYGYTF.

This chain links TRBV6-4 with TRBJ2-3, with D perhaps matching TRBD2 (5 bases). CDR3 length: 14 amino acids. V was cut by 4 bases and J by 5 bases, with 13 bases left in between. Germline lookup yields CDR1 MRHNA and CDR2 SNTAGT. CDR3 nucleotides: TGTGCCAGCAGTGCAGCGGAGAGCGGAGATACGCAGTATTTT. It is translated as CASSAAESGDTQYF.

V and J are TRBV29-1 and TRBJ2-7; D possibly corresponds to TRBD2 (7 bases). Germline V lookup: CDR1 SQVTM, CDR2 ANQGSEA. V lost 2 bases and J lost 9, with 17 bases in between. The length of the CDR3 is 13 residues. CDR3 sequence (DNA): TGCAGCGTTGAATTAGCGGGCGGGGGCGCGCAGTACTTC. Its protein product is CSVELAGGGAQYF.

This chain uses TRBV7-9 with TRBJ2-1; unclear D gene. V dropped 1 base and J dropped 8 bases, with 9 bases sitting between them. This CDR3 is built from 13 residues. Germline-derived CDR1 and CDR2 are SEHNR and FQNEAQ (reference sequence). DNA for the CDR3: TGTGCCAGCAGCTTAGGATCTCGAGATGAGCAGTTCTTC. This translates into CASSLGSRDEQFF.

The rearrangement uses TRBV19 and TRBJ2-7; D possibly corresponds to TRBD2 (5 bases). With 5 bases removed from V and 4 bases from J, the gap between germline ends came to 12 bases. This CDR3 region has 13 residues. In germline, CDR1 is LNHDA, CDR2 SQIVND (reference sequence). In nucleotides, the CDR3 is TGTGCCAGTAGTCTCGAGGGTGGGTACGAGCAGTACTTC. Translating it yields CASSLEGGYEQYF.

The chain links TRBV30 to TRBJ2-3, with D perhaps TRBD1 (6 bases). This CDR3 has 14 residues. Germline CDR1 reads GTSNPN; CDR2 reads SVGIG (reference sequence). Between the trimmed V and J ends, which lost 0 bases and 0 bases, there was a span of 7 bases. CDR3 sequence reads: CAWSVGGSTDTQYF. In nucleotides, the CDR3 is TGTGCCTGGAGTGTAGGGGGTAGCACAGATACGCAGTATTTT.

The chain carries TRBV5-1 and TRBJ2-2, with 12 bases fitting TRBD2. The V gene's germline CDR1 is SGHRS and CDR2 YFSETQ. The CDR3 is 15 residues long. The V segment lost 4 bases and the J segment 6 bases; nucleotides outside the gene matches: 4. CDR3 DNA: TGCGCCAGCAGCAGACTAGCGGGGGAGTCCGGGGAGCTGTTTTTT. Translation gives CASSRLAGESGELFF.

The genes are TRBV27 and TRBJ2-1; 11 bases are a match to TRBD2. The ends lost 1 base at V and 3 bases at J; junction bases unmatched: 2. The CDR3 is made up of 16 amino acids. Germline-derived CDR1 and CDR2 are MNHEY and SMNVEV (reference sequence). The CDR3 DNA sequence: TGTGCCAGCAGTTTATGGCTAGCGGGGGGCTACAATGAGCAGTTCTTC. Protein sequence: CASSLWLAGGYNEQFF.

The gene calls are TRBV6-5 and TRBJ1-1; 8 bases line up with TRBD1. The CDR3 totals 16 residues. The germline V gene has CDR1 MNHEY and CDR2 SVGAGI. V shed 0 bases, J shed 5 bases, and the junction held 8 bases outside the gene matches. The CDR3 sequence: CASSYSTRGRGTEAFF. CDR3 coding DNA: TGTGCCAGCAGTTACTCAACCAGGGGGCGAGGGACTGAAGCTTTCTTT.

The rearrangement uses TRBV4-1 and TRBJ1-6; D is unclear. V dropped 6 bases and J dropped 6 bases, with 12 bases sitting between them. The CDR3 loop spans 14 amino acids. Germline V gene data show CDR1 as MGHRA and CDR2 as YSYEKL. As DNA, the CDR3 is TGCGCCAGCAGAGCAGAGGGAATTAATTCACCCCTCCACTTT. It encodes CASRAEGINSPLHF.

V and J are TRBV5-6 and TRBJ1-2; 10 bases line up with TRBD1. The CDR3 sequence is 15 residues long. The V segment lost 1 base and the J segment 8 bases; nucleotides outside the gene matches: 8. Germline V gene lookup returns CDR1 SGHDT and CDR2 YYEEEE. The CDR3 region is CASSLSGTGEGGYTF. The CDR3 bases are TGTGCCAGCAGCTTGTCTGGGACAGGGGAGGGGGGCTACACCTTC.

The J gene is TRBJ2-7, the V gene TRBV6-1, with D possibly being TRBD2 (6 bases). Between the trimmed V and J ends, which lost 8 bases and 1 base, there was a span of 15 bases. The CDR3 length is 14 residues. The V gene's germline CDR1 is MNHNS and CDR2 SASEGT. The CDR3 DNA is TGTGCCAGCCAACATGGGGGGAATTCCTACGAGCAGTACTTC. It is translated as CASQHGGNSYEQYF.

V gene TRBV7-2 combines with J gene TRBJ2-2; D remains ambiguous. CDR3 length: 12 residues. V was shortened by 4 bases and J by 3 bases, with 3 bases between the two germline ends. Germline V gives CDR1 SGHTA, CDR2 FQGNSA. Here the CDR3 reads CASSSYTGELFF. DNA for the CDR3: TGTGCCAGCAGCTCGTACACCGGGGAGCTGTTTTTT. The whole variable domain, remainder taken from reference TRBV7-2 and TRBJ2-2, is GAGVSQSPSNKVTEKGKDVELRCDPISGHTALYWYRQSLGQGLEFLIYFQGNSAPDKSGLPSDRFSAERTGGSVSTLTIQRTQQEDSAVYLCASSSYTGELFFGEGSRLTVL.

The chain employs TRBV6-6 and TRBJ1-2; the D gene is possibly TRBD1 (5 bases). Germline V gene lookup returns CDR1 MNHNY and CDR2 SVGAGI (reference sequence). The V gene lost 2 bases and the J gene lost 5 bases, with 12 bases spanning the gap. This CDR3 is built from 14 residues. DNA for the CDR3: TGTGCCAGCAGTTACGCGGGGGATGGGTATGGCTACACCTTC. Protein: CASSYAGDGYGYTF.

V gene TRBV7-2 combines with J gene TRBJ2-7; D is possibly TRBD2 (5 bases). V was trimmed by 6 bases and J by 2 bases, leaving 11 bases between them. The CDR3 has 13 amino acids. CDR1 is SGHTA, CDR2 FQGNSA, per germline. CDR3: CASRESGPYEQYF. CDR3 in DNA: TGTGCCAGCAGGGAGAGCGGACCCTACGAGCAGTACTTC.

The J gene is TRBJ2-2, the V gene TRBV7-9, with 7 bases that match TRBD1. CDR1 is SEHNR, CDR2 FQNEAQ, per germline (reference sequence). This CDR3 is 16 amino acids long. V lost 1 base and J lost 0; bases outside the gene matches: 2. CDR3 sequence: CASSLEGAANTGELFF. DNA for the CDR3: TGTGCCAGCAGCTTAGAGGGGGCTGCGAACACCGGGGAGCTGTTTTTT.

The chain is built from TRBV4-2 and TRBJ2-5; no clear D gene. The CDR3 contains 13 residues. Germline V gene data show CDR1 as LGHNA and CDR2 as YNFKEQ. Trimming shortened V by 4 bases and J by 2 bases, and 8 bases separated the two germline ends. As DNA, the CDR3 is TGTGCCAGCAGCCTCGACGGGCAAGAGACCCAGTACTTC. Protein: CASSLDGQETQYF.

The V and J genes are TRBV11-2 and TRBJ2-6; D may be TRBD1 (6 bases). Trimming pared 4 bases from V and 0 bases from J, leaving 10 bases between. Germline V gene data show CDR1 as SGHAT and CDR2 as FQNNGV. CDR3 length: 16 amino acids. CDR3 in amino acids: CASSSQGFSGANVLTF. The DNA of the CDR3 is TGTGCCAGCAGCTCACAGGGATTCTCTGGGGCCAACGTCCTGACTTTC.

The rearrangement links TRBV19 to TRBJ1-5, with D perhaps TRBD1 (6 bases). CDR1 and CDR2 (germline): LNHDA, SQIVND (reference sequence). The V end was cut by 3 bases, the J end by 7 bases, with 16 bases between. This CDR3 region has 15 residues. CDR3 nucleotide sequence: TGTGCCAGTAGTATCGGGACAACCCCGGCGCAGCCCCAGCATTTT. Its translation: CASSIGTTPAQPQHF.

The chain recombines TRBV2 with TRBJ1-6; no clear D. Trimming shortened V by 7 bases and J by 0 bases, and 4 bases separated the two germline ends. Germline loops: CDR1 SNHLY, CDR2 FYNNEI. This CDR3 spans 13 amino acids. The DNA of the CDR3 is TGTGCCAGCATCAGCTCCTATAATTCACCCCTCCACTTT. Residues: CASISSYNSPLHF.

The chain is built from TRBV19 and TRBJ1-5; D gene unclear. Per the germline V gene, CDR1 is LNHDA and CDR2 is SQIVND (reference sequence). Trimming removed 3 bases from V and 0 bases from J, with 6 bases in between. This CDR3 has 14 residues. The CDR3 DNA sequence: TGTGCCAGTAGTATGCGGGATAGCAATCAGCCCCAGCATTTT. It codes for CASSMRDSNQPQHF.